The following is a T cell receptor beta chain sequence with its context. The table came from immunoSEQ multiplex PCR; TCRdb's copy has only in-frame clones and leaves some out. This table holds a few hundred thousand clones, 87% found once. The sample belongs to a study of blood T cell repertoires in COVID-19. Study-level background: Sample material is recorded as cDNA or gDNA derived from T cells, B-cell-depleted T cells, or PBMCs.

The V gene's germline CDR1 is SGHRS and CDR2 YFSETQ. V lost 6 bases, J lost 2 bases, and 14 bases lay in between. The CDR3 loop spans 14 amino acids. The TCR originated in a man in his forties or fifties with active or convalescent COVID-19. Sequenced: peripheral blood. The chain links TRBV5-1 to TRBJ1-1; possibly TRBD1 for D (5 bases). CDR3 in amino acids: CASKFVQGNTEAFF. The CDR3 nucleotides are TGCGCCAGCAAGTTTGTTCAGGGTAACACTGAAGCTTTCTTT. The full variable domain, with the rest looked up from reference TRBV5-1 and TRBJ1-1, is KAGVTQTPRYLIKTRGQQVTLSCSPISGHRSVSWYQQTPGQGLQFLFEYFSETQRNKGNFPGRFSGRQFSNSRSEMNVSTLELGDSALYLCASKFVQGNTEAFFGQGTRLTVV.